Shown below are 14 T cell receptor beta chains from a single sample sequenced in a study of T cells in Graves' hyperthyroidism and ophthalmopathy. Amplified regions were TCR beta CDR3 sequences from RNA transcripts. First-round RT-PCR with HTBI primers amplified the TCR CDR3 region. TCRdb reprocessed the multiplex PCR reads via MiXCR and lists one record per CDR3 protein. Of a few hundred thousand distinct CDR3 sequences in the sample, roughly an eighth were seen once. Sample: blood. Receptors were obtained from a woman aged 18-35 years with Graves' hyperthyroidism.

The J gene is TRBJ2-7, the V gene TRBV28; a weak D match, TRBD2 (5 bases). The V and J ends lost 4 bases and 0 bases respectively, with 16 bases between them. The germline V gene encodes CDR1 MDHEN and CDR2 SYDVKM. The CDR3 is 16 residues long. The CDR3 sequence: CASSSINSRGSYEQYF. CDR3 DNA sequence: TGTGCCAGCAGTTCCATTAACTCCCGGGGCTCCTACGAGCAGTACTTC.

Many counts were recorded for this clonotype. One junction end disagrees with the germline gene, perhaps due to a read error. V and J are TRBV20-1 and TRBJ2-7; a possible D gene is TRBD1 (6 bases). This CDR3 comprises 14 residues. Germline CDR1 DFQATT, CDR2 SNEGSKA (reference sequence). The DNA for the CDR3 is TGCAGTGCTAGACGTCAGGGGATCTCCCACGAGCAGTACTTC. Its translation: CSARRQGISHEQYF.

This clonotype was picked up a small number of times. The CDR3 DNA follows: TGCGCCAGCAGCTTTGGAACAGGGGAGAACACCGGGGAGCTGTTTTTT. Its protein product is CASSFGTGENTGELFF. This rearrangement joins TRBV5-1 to TRBJ2-2; TRBD1 aligns across 7 bases. Trimming took 2 bases from V and 1 from J; bases not matched to a gene: 5. The V gene's germline CDR1 is SGHRS and CDR2 YFSETQ. The CDR3 consists of 16 residues.

This clonotype has ten or more counts. The chain carries TRBV20-1 and TRBJ2-3, with 7 bases fitting TRBD1. The length of the CDR3 is 19 residues. Germline assignment: CDR1 DFQATT and CDR2 SNEGSKA (reference sequence). V lost 4 bases and J lost 6; bases outside the gene matches: 25. The CDR3 DNA reads as TGCAGTGCTACACCAGCCCCAGCGACAGGGCCCGATTTGATCGATACGCAGTATTTT. Amino acids: CSATPAPATGPDLIDTQYF.

V is TRBV6-2 or TRBV6-3 and J is TRBJ2-6; the D gene is possibly TRBD1 (6 bases). This CDR3 comprises 15 residues. Germline loops: CDR1 MNHEY, CDR2 SVGEGT. Trimming took off 6 bases at V and 2 bases at J, with 11 bases between the two ends. In DNA form, the CDR3 reads TGTGCCAGCAGCCCACAGGGCGCTGGGGCCAACGTCCTGACTTTC. This sequence encodes CASSPQGAGANVLTF.

The rearrangement joins TRBV9 to TRBJ1-1, with D unresolved. Trimming pared 0 bases from V and 3 bases from J, leaving 12 bases between. The CDR3 contains 15 residues. Germline CDR1 SGDLS, CDR2 YYNGEE. This chain's CDR3 is CASSVGDSGYTEAFF. The CDR3 bases are TGTGCCAGCAGCGTAGGGGATTCTGGGTACACTGAAGCTTTCTTT.

This clonotype was counted ten times or more. The junction departs from germline at one end; a sequencing error may be responsible. This chain uses TRBV7-7 with TRBJ2-7, with 8 nucleotides matching TRBD1. Germline-derived CDR1 and CDR2 are SSHAT and FNYEAQ (reference sequence). This CDR3 has 15 residues. DNA of the CDR3: TGTGCTAGCAGCCTAGGACAGGGACCATCCTACGAGCAGTACTTC. This gives the protein CASSLGQGPSYEQYF.

The CDR3 loop is CASSVDRGQGFDEQFF. The DNA for the CDR3 is TGTGCCAGCAGCGTAGACCGGGGACAGGGGTTCGATGAGCAGTTCTTC. The chain carries TRBV9 and TRBJ2-1; 10 bases map to TRBD1. The CDR3 spans 16 residues. V was pared by 0 bases and J by 8 bases, with 8 bases of the junction left unmatched. CDR1 is SGDLS and CDR2 is YYNGEE in the germline V gene.

The chain couples TRBV9 to TRBJ1-2; no reliable D call. The germline V and J ends were trimmed by 3 bases and 7 bases, with 13 bases remaining between them. The CDR3 runs 13 residues. Germline-derived CDR1 and CDR2 are SGDLS and YYNGEE. CDR3 in amino acids: CASSDPSGVGYTF. In DNA, the CDR3 is TGTGCCAGCAGCGATCCGAGTGGGGTTGGCTACACCTTC.

At least ten counts were recorded for this clonotype. The chain is built from TRBV27 and TRBJ2-1, with 12 bases that match TRBD2. The CDR3 contains 17 residues. Germline V lookup: CDR1 MNHEY, CDR2 SMNVEV (reference sequence). V shed 3 bases and J 1 base; nucleotides not matched to a gene: 4. The CDR3 protein is CASSFPSGRASYNEQFF. CDR3 DNA: TGTGCCAGCAGTTTCCCTAGCGGGAGGGCGTCCTACAATGAGCAGTTCTTC.

This clonotype was detected ten times or more. This chain connects TRBV2 to TRBJ2-2; weak D call: TRBD1 (5 bases). Germline CDR1 is SNHLY and CDR2 is FYNNEI. The CDR3 is 16 amino acids. The V gene lost 3 bases and the J gene lost 2 bases, with 13 bases spanning the gap. The CDR3 region has the DNA TGTGCCAGCAGTGACTGGGGCGGAACCAACACCGGGGAGCTGTTTTTT. This gives the protein CASSDWGGTNTGELFF.

This clonotype was detected ten times or more. The chain combines TRBV7-8 with TRBJ1-5; no reliable D call. CDR3 length: 16 amino acids. V was pared by 5 bases and J by 0 bases, with 14 bases between. Per the germline V gene, CDR1 is SGHVS and CDR2 is FQNEAQ. The CDR3 nucleotides are TGTGCCAGCAGCCTAACCCGACGGAATAGCAATCAGCCCCAGCATTTT. This encodes CASSLTRRNSNQPQHF.

A note on this clonotype: Possible read error: a much larger clone is one base away. This chain connects TRBV7-2 to TRBJ2-3, with D maybe TRBD2 (5 bases). The CDR3 totals 16 residues. Germline V gene lookup returns CDR1 SGHTA and CDR2 FQGNSA. CDR3 loop: CAGSPQRAEDRDTQYF. CDR3 coding DNA: TGTGCCGGCAGCCCTCAAAGGGCGGAGGATCGGGATACGCAGTATTTT.

The chain joins TRBV24-1 to TRBJ2-1; 10 bases align to TRBD2. V shed 2 bases and J 4 bases; nucleotides not matched to a gene: 13. There are 19 residues in the CDR3. The germline V gene encodes CDR1 KGHDR and CDR2 SFDVKD. The CDR3 nucleotides are TGTGCCACCAGTGATTCCGGTAGGGCTGGACTAGCGGTTTACAATGAGCAGTTCTTC. Translating it yields CATSDSGRAGLAVYNEQFF.